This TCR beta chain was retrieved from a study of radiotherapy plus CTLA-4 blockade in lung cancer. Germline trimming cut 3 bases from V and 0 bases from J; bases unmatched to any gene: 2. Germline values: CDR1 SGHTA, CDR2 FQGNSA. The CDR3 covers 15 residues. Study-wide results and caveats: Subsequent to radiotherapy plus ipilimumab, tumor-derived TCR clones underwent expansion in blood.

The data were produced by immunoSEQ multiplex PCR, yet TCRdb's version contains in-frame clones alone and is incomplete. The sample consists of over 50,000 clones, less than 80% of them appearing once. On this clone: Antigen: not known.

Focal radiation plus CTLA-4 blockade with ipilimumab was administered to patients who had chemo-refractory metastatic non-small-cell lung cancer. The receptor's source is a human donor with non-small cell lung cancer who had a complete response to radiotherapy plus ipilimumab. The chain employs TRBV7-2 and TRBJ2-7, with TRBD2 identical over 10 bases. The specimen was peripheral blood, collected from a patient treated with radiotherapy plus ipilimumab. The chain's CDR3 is CASSFSSGSSYEQYF. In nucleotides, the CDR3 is TGTGCCAGCAGCTTCTCTAGCGGGAGCTCCTACGAGCAGTACTTC.